This T cell receptor beta chain was found in a study of blood T cell repertoires in COVID-19. The overall study: Both acute and convalescent COVID-19 samples were obtained from the United States, Italy and Spain. The cDNA or gDNA used as material had been derived from T cells, B-cell-depleted T cells, or PBMCs.

In the original analysis: Amplification of reference gene primers provided the estimated nucleated cell counts. Clones were sequenced by immunoSEQ multiplex PCR, and TCRdb holds only the in-frame ones, with some missing. Clone size and V and J calls were adopted from that table, with D and trimming inferred from the DNA. The sample lists about 78,000 clones; approximately 86% were seen once. The material sequenced was peripheral blood. The sequence came from a man in his fifties or sixties with active or convalescent COVID-19.

The CDR3 DNA sequence: TGTGCCAGCAGTCGAGGGACTCTTTACAATGAGCAGTTCTTC. It is translated as CASSRGTLYNEQFF. The V and J genes are TRBV6-2 or TRBV6-3 and TRBJ2-1; D is possibly TRBD2 (6 bases). The CDR3 totals 14 residues. Trimming shortened V by 5 bases and J by 4 bases, and 12 bases separated the two germline ends. The germline V gene has CDR1 MNHEY and CDR2 SVGEGT.